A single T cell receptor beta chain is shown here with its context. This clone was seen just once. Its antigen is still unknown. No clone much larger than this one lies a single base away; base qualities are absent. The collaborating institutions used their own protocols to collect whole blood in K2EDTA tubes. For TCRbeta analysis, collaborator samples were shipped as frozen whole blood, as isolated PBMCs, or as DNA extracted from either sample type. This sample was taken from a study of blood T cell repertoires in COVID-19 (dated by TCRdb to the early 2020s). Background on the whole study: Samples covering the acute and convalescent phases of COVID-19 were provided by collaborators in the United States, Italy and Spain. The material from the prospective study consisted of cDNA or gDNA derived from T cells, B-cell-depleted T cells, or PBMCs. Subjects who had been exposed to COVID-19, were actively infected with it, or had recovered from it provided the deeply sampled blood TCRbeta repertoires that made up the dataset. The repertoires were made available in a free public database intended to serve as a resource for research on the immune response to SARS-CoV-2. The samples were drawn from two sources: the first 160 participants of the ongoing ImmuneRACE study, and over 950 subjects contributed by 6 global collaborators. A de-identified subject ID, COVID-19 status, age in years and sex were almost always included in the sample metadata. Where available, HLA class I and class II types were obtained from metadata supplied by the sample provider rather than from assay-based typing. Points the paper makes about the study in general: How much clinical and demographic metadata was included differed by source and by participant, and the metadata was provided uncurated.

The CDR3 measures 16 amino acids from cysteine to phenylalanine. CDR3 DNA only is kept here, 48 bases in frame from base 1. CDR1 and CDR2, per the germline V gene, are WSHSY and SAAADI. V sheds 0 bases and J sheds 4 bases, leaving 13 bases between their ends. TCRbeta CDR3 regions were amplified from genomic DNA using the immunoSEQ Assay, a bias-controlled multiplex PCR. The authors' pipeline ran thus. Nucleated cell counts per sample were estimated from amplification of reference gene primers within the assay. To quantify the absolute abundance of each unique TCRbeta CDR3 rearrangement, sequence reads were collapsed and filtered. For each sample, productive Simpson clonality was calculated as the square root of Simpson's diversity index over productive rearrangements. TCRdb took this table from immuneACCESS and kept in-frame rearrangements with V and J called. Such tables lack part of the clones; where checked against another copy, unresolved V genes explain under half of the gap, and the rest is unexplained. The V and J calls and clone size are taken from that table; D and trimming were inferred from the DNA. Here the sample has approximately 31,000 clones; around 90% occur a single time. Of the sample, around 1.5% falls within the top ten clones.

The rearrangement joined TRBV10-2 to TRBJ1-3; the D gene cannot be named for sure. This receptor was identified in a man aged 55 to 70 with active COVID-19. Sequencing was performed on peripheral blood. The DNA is TGCGCCAGCAGTGAGTCGAATCGGAACGGGGGAAACACCATATATTTT. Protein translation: CASSESNRNGGNTIYF.